This TCR beta chain was identified during a study of blood T cell repertoires in COVID-19. Study-level information: Material from acute and convalescent COVID-19 was sourced from the United States, Italy and Spain.

Some clones are missing from TCRdb's copy, which holds only in-frame ones; the method was immunoSEQ multiplex PCR. The sample lists fewer than 250,000 clones; about four fifths were seen once. V lost 6 bases and J lost 3, with 11 bases in between. This CDR3 is built from 13 residues. Sample: PBMCs or T cells enriched from blood (not recorded which). The TCR sequence derives from a man in his sixties who had recovered from COVID-19. V gene TRBV12-3 or TRBV12-4 combines with J gene TRBJ1-1; tentative D call: TRBD1 (5 bases). This chain's CDR3 is CASRQTDYTEAFF. The DNA of the CDR3 is TGTGCCAGCAGACAGACAGACTACACTGAAGCTTTCTTT.